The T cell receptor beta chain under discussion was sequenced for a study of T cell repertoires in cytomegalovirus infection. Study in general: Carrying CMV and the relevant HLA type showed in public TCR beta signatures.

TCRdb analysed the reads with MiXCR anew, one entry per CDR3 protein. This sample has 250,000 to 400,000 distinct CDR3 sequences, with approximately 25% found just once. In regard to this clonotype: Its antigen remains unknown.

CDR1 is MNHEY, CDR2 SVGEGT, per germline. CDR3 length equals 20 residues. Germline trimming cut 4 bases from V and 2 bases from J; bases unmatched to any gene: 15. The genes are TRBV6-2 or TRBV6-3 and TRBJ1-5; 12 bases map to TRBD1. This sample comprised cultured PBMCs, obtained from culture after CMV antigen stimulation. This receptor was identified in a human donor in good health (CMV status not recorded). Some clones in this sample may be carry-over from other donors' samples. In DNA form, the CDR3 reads TGTGCCAGCAGTTGCCACCCCGGGGGACAGGGGGCGACAGGCAATCAGCCCCAGCATTTT. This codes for CASSCHPGGQGATGNQPQHF.